This is a list of T cell receptor beta chains from one sample in a study of blood T cell repertoires in COVID-19. The table came from immunoSEQ multiplex PCR; TCRdb's copy has only in-frame clones and leaves some out. Of 300,000 to 450,000 clones listed, about 90% were seen once; the top ten hold around 1.9%. Sequencing was performed on PBMCs or T cells enriched from blood (not recorded which). The receptors derive from a man aged 35-49 years in a cohort exposed to, infected with or recovered from COVID-19 (not recorded which). Both conserved end residues are part of each CDR3. The D gene is left open where the match is weak. Not every row has a clone size; where given, it reads once, few, many or a size class.

v_call	clone_size	j_call	d_call	cdr3_nt	cdr3_aa
TRBV5-5	-	TRBJ2-1	-	TGTGCCAGCAGCTTGGGAGGGAGTCCCTACAATGAGCAGTTCTTC	CASSLGGSPYNEQFF
TRBV6-6	-	TRBJ2-1	-	TGTGCCAGCAGTTCGCGGGGGCAGGGTAACAATGAGCAGTTCTTC	CASSSRGQGNNEQFF
TRBV4-1	-	TRBJ1-5	TRBD1	TGCGCCAGCAGGCCGACAGGGAATAGCAATCAGCCCCAGCATTTT	CASRPTGNSNQPQHF
TRBV28	-	TRBJ2-3	TRBD1	TGTGCCAGCAGTCCGAGGGACAGGGGGTTTGGGGGAGATACGCAGTATTTT	CASSPRDRGFGGDTQYF
TRBV27	-	TRBJ1-2	-	TGTGCCAGCAGTCCGCCCGGGAACTATGGCTACACCTTC	CASSPPGNYGYTF
TRBV7-9	-	TRBJ1-1	TRBD1	TGTGCCAGCAGCGGGCAACAGGGGGCAACTGAAGCTTTCTTT	CASSGQQGATEAFF
TRBV5-1	-	TRBJ2-3	-	TGCGCCAGCAGCTTGGACGGCTTCGGGGATACGCAGTATTTT	CASSLDGFGDTQYF
TRBV5-1	-	TRBJ1-1	-	TGCGCCAGCAGCCCCCCCACAGTCTCCACTGAAGCTTTCTTT	CASSPPTVSTEAFF
TRBV3-1/TRBV3-2	-	TRBJ2-1	TRBD2	TGTGCCAGCAGCCGACACCTAGCGGAAACCTACAATGAGCAGTTCTTC	CASSRHLAETYNEQFF
TRBV6-2/TRBV6-3	-	TRBJ1-5	TRBD1	TGTGCCAGCAGTTACTCCGGACAGGGCCCGCGTCTTAATAGCAATCAGCCCCAGCATTTT	CASSYSGQGPRLNSNQPQHF
TRBV4-1	-	TRBJ2-2	-	TGCGCCAGCAGCCAAGCTTACACCGGGGAGCTGTTTTTT	CASSQAYTGELFF
TRBV18	few	TRBJ2-7	-	TGTGCCAGCTCACCGGGCATGGGTGAGCAGTACTTC	CASSPGMGEQYF
TRBV2	-	TRBJ2-5	TRBD2	TGTGCCAGCAGTGAAGGGCTAGCGGCCCAAGAGACCCAGTACTTC	CASSEGLAAQETQYF
TRBV7-3	-	TRBJ2-3	-	TGTGCCAGCAGCACAGGGACCTCCGGGGATACGCAGTATTTT	CASSTGTSGDTQYF
TRBV29-1	few	TRBJ2-3	TRBD2	TGCAGCGTTGAAGACCCGGGACTAGCGGGGGGTACGCAGTATTTT	CSVEDPGLAGGTQYF
TRBV30	once	TRBJ2-5	-	TGTGCCTGGGGGCAGGTGAACCAAGAGACCCAGTACTTC	CAWGQVNQETQYF
TRBV10-3	-	TRBJ2-3	TRBD2	TGTGCCATCACTACTAGCGGGAGAGGGACAGATACGCAGTATTTT	CAITTSGRGTDTQYF
TRBV7-9	-	TRBJ2-7	-	TGTGCCAGCAGCTTGACGACAGAGTCCTACGAGCAGTACTTC	CASSLTTESYEQYF
TRBV7-2	-	TRBJ2-3	-	TGTGCCAGCAGCCTCCAGACTTCAGATACGCAGTATTTT	CASSLQTSDTQYF
TRBV6-5	-	TRBJ1-5	TRBD1	TGTGCCAGCGCCTCCGGGACAGGGGGCAGGCAGCCCCAGCATTTT	CASASGTGGRQPQHF
TRBV2	-	TRBJ1-1	TRBD1	TGTGCCAGCAGTGCTCAGGGGGTTCGGAACACTGAAGCTTTCTTT	CASSAQGVRNTEAFF
TRBV5-6	-	TRBJ2-7	-	TGTGCCAGCAGCTTGACAGGGCAGGGCGAGCAGTACTTC	CASSLTGQGEQYF
TRBV19	-	TRBJ2-1	-	TGTGCCAGTACCAACCCTAGGAATATGGGAGATGAGCAGTTCTTC	CASTNPRNMGDEQFF
TRBV9	-	TRBJ2-3	-	TGTGCCAGCAGCGTCGGAGGGAGTAGAGCAGATACGCAGTATTTT	CASSVGGSRADTQYF
TRBV5-1	-	TRBJ1-4	-	TGCGCCAGCAGCCTTACAGGCAGGGTAAACGAAAAACTGTTTTTT	CASSLTGRVNEKLFF
TRBV7-9	-	TRBJ2-3	TRBD2	TGTGCCAGCAGCTCCTCTAGCGGGGCCGCAGATACGCAGTATTTT	CASSSSSGAADTQYF
TRBV3-1/TRBV3-2	-	TRBJ1-2	TRBD1	TGTGCCAGCAGCCATCTTCTAGACAGGGTCCGGGGCTACACCTTC	CASSHLLDRVRGYTF
TRBV7-2	-	TRBJ2-2	TRBD2	TGTGCCAGCAGCTTGGGACTAGCGGGAGAAACCGGGGAGCTGTTTTTT	CASSLGLAGETGELFF
TRBV6-5	once	TRBJ1-6	TRBD1	TGTGCCAGTCACCACAGGGGGCTAGTGCCCCTCCACTTT	CASHHRGLVPLHF
TRBV10-1	-	TRBJ1-4	TRBD1	TGCGCCAGCAGTGAGTCTCAGGGGGCGGAAAAACTGTTTTTT	CASSESQGAEKLFF
TRBV5-1	-	TRBJ2-7	TRBD2	TGCGCCAGCAGCTTGTCTAGCGGCTATACCTACGAGCAGTACTTC	CASSLSSGYTYEQYF
TRBV11-2	-	TRBJ2-7	-	TGTGCCAGCAGCTTAGGGCTAGCCCACGAGCAGTACTTC	CASSLGLAHEQYF
TRBV7-8	-	TRBJ2-1	TRBD2	TGTGCCAGCAGCTTACCTAAGACAGGGGGAGGGCTAGCGGGAGGCAATGAGCAGTTCTTC	CASSLPKTGGGLAGGNEQFF
TRBV3-1/TRBV3-2	once	TRBJ2-3	TRBD2	TGTGCCAGCAGCCAAGTAGAACTAGCGGATGGCGGGGATACGCAGTATTTT	CASSQVELADGGDTQYF
TRBV20-1	once	TRBJ2-1	-	TGCAGTGCTAGTGTCGGGAGTAGTATTAATGAGCAGTTCTTC	CSASVGSSINEQFF
TRBV27	-	TRBJ2-2	TRBD1	TGTGCCAGCAGTGCCGACAGGGGCTCTTTCGGTACCGGGGAGCTGTTTTTT	CASSADRGSFGTGELFF
TRBV5-1	once	TRBJ1-3	TRBD1	TGCGCCAGCAGCCTACAGGGGACTGGAAACACCATATATTTT	CASSLQGTGNTIYF
TRBV10-1	-	TRBJ1-1	-	TGCGCCAGCAGTGGACAGACGAACACTGAAGCTTTCTTT	CASSGQTNTEAFF
TRBV27	-	TRBJ2-4	-	TGTGCCAGCACCCTATCGGAGGGGCGTTCGGTGGACATTCAGTACTTC	CASTLSEGRSVDIQYF
TRBV4-2	-	TRBJ2-2	TRBD2	TGTGCCAGCAGCCCCGGGGGAGGGGAGACCGGGGAGCTGTTTTTT	CASSPGGGETGELFF
TRBV28	-	TRBJ1-4	TRBD1	TGTGCCAGCAGAACGGGACAGGGGGATGAAAAACTGTTTTTT	CASRTGQGDEKLFF
TRBV5-8	-	TRBJ2-5	-	TGTGCCAGCAGCTTGGCCCGGAGGGGTGGCCGAGAGACCCAGTACTTC	CASSLARRGGRETQYF
TRBV15	-	TRBJ2-7	-	TGTGCCACCAGCAGAGATGCGGGGGCCCTCTACGAGCAGTACTTC	CATSRDAGALYEQYF
TRBV6-5	-	TRBJ1-5	-	TGTGCCAGCACCGTCCTCACAGGGCCCCATCAGCCCCAGCATTTT	CASTVLTGPHQPQHF
TRBV18	-	TRBJ2-1	TRBD2	TGTGCCAGCTCACCGCTGACTAGCGTCAATGAGCAGTTCTTC	CASSPLTSVNEQFF
TRBV7-9	-	TRBJ2-1	-	TGTGCCAGCAGCGATGCACCCGGAGATGAGTTCTTC	CASSDAPGDEFF